Following are 27 T cell receptor beta chains from one sample sequenced in a study of T cells in Graves' hyperthyroidism and ophthalmopathy. RNA transcripts gave rise to amplified TCR beta CDR3 regions. First-round RT-PCR of the TCR CDR3 relied on the HTBI primer set. From the multiplex PCR reads, TCRdb called clonotypes with MiXCR, one entry per CDR3 protein. The sample includes 450,000 to 650,000 distinct CDR3 sequences, about a sixth seen only once; the top ten take roughly 18%. The sequencing input was blood. These receptor sequences come from a young woman with Graves' ophthalmopathy.

The chain carries TRBV5-1 and TRBJ1-1; D not resolved. The CDR3 has 14 residues. Trimming removed 0 bases at V and 8 bases at J, with 14 bases between. Germline CDR1 and CDR2: SGHRS and YFSETQ. The CDR3 region is CASSLVGQPVEAFF. CDR3 bases: TGCGCCAGCAGCTTGGTAGGCCAGCCGGTGGAAGCTTTCTTT. The variable domain in full, with the rest retrieved from reference TRBV5-1 and TRBJ1-1, is KAGVTQTPRYLIKTRGQQVTLSCSPISGHRSVSWYQQTPGQGLQFLFEYFSETQRNKGNFPGRFSGRQFSNSRSEMNVSTLELGDSALYLCASSLVGQPVEAFFGQGTRLTVV.

This clonotype was recorded many times. This chain uses TRBV6-5 with TRBJ2-1; tentatively, D is TRBD1 (6 bases). Trimming left V 2 bases short and J 4 bases short, with 18 bases between. This CDR3 is built from 17 residues. CDR1 and CDR2 from the germline V gene are MNHEY and SVGAGI. The DNA for the CDR3 is TGTGCCAGCAGTTACGGCTTATCCGGGACACCTTACAATGAGCAGTTCTTC. Protein product: CASSYGLSGTPYNEQFF.

The rearrangement links TRBV7-2 to TRBJ2-3; TRBD2 might be the D (6 bases). Germline values: CDR1 SGHTA, CDR2 FQGNSA. Trimming left V 2 bases short and J 1 base short, with 13 bases between. This CDR3 spans 16 amino acids. Written as DNA, the CDR3 is TGTGCCAGCAGCTTAAGAAGGTCGGGGGGCACAGATACGCAGTATTTT. Translated: CASSLRRSGGTDTQYF.

The J gene is TRBJ1-1, the V gene TRBV20-1, with D perhaps TRBD1 (5 bases). V was pared by 0 bases and J by 9 bases, with 20 bases between. In germline, CDR1 is DFQATT, CDR2 SNEGSKA (reference sequence). The CDR3 runs to 15 residues. The CDR3 here is CSARDQARWGGKAFF. CDR3 DNA sequence: TGCAGTGCTAGAGATCAGGCCAGATGGGGGGGTAAAGCTTTCTTT.

The table lists this clonotype with a few counts. This chain uses TRBV3-1 with TRBJ2-7, with D possibly TRBD1 on 6 matching bases. V was trimmed by 4 bases and J by 4 bases, leaving 17 bases between them. Germline lookup yields CDR1 LGHDT and CDR2 YNNKEL (reference sequence). CDR3 length: 15 amino acids. The CDR3 here is CASSPLGEQGYEQYF. The CDR3 bases are TGTGCCAGCAGCCCTCTTGGGGAACAGGGTTACGAGCAGTACTTC.

This clonotype was detected only a few times. The chain joins TRBV4-1 to TRBJ1-5; D gene unclear. The CDR3 has 13 amino acids. Per germline, CDR1 MGHRA and CDR2 YSYEKL. Trimming took off 0 bases at V and 5 bases at J, with 5 bases between the two ends. The CDR3 DNA is TGCGCCAGCAGCCAAGAGGCGTATCAGCCCCAGCATTTT. Encoded protein: CASSQEAYQPQHF.

The sample holds many counts of this clonotype. For the CDR3, the DNA is TGTGCCAGCAGCTTATCGCTAGCGGGAGATACGCAGTATTTT. It is translated as CASSLSLAGDTQYF. The chain recombines TRBV7-9 with TRBJ2-3, with TRBD2 matching over 8 bases. V was clipped by 2 bases and J by 5 bases; unmatched bases: 3. The CDR3 runs 14 residues. The V gene's germline CDR1 is SEHNR and CDR2 FQNEAQ (reference sequence).

This clonotype was picked up many times. The chain links TRBV7-9 to TRBJ1-2; D is unresolved. From germline, CDR1 is SEHNR and CDR2 FQNEAQ (reference sequence). The germline V and J ends were trimmed by 5 bases and 4 bases, with 20 bases remaining between them. The CDR3 sequence is 16 residues long. CDR3 nucleotides: TGTGCCAGCAGCCACCCTGCTGGTTACCCCCGCTATGGCTACACCTTC. Its protein product is CASSHPAGYPRYGYTF.

In its sample, this clonotype was seen many times. The genes are TRBV28 and TRBJ2-5, with TRBD2 matching 11 bases. V shed 5 bases, J shed 1 base, and the junction held 6 bases outside the gene matches. Germline V gene sequence: CDR1 MDHEN, CDR2 SYDVKM. The CDR3 sequence is 16 residues long. DNA of the CDR3: TGTGCCAGCAGTCCAACCGGGACTAGCGGCCAAGAGACCCAGTACTTC. Protein product: CASSPTGTSGQETQYF.

This clonotype was counted at least ten times. V and J are TRBV28 and TRBJ1-5, with D possibly being TRBD1 (5 bases). Trimming took 2 bases from V and 0 from J, leaving 11 bases between them. The germline V gene has CDR1 MDHEN and CDR2 SYDVKM. The CDR3 has 16 amino acids. CDR3 DNA: TGTGCCAGCAGTTTACTTGGGGCAGATAGCAATCAGCCCCAGCATTTT. It translates to CASSLLGADSNQPQHF.

The chain combines TRBV20-1 with TRBJ2-1; 9 positions agree with TRBD2. CDR3 size: 21 residues. V lost 2 bases, J lost 9 bases, and 29 bases stayed unmatched. CDR1 DFQATT and CDR2 SNEGSKA come from the germline V gene (reference sequence). The CDR3 region is CSARPFPGGQSGTSYRGEQFF. The CDR3 nucleotides are TGCAGTGCTAGACCCTTCCCCGGGGGACAGTCCGGGACTAGCTATCGTGGTGAGCAGTTCTTC.

The chain recombines TRBV4-1 with TRBJ2-3; D remains ambiguous. This CDR3 comprises 14 residues. The germline V and J ends were trimmed by 2 bases and 4 bases, with 10 bases remaining between them. Germline CDR1 reads MGHRA; CDR2 reads YSYEKL. CDR3: CASSQREVADTQYF. The CDR3 DNA follows: TGCGCCAGCAGCCAACGCGAGGTGGCAGATACGCAGTATTTT.

This clonotype has ten or more counts. The genes are TRBV5-5 and TRBJ2-5, with D possibly matching TRBD1 (6 bases). The germline gives CDR1 SGHKS, CDR2 YYEKEE (reference sequence). V lost 0 bases and J 5 bases, leaving 11 bases between the germline ends. The CDR3 loop spans 14 amino acids. The CDR3 nucleotides read TGTGCCAGCAGCTTGGTGGGGGCCGAGGAGACCCAGTACTTC. It yields the protein CASSLVGAEETQYF.

This chain links TRBV29-1 with TRBJ2-3; perhaps TRBD2 as D (5 bases). Trimming stripped 4 bases from V and 8 bases from J, with 16 bases between. The CDR3 has 13 amino acids. Germline values: CDR1 SQVTM, CDR2 ANQGSEA. The CDR3 DNA reads as TGCAGCGTTGGGGGATCCGGACTTAGTACGCAGTATTTT. Protein sequence: CSVGGSGLSTQYF.

This clonotype has at least ten counts. The chain uses TRBV28 and TRBJ1-2; D unclear. The CDR3 sequence is 14 residues long. Germline lookup yields CDR1 MDHEN and CDR2 SYDVKM. Trimming took 4 bases from V and 4 from J, leaving 13 bases between them. DNA of the CDR3: TGTGCCAGCAGTTCGATACAGCGCTCCTATGGCTACACCTTC. Translation: CASSSIQRSYGYTF.

The sample holds a few counts of this clonotype. This chain joins TRBV11-1 and TRBJ2-1, with D perhaps given as TRBD1 or TRBD2 (5 bases each). V lost 3 bases and J 0 bases, leaving 9 bases between the germline ends. The CDR3 is 15 residues long. Germline V CDR1 and CDR2: SGHAT, FQDESV (reference sequence). The CDR3, as DNA: TGTGCCAGCAGCTTCGGGGCTAGCTCCTACAATGAGCAGTTCTTC. Translating it yields CASSFGASSYNEQFF.

This clonotype was observed a few times. This chain links TRBV6-4 with TRBJ1-5, with 7 bases matching TRBD1. CDR1 and CDR2 from the germline V gene are MRHNA and SNTAGT. The V gene end was trimmed by 6 bases and the J gene end by 4 bases; junction bases not matched to a gene: 12. The CDR3 loop spans 16 amino acids. CDR3 nucleotide sequence: TGTGCCAGCAGCGACCCCCGGACAGGTACGAATCAGCCCCAGCATTTT. It encodes CASSDPRTGTNQPQHF.

V is TRBV5-4 and J is TRBJ2-7, with D perhaps assigned TRBD1 or TRBD2 (5 bases each). The germline V gene encodes CDR1 SGHNT and CDR2 YYREEE (reference sequence). Between the trimmed V and J ends, which lost 0 bases and 2 bases, there was a span of 12 bases. CDR3 length equals 15 residues. CDR3: CASSLGSGAPYEQYF. In DNA form, the CDR3 reads TGTGCCAGCAGCTTGGGGTCCGGGGCCCCCTACGAGCAGTACTTC.

The table lists this clonotype with many counts. The V and J genes are TRBV7-2 and TRBJ2-1; the match to TRBD1 covers 7 bases. The junction had 4 bases not matched to a gene; V was cut back by 5 bases and J by 3 bases. The V gene's germline CDR1 is SGHTA and CDR2 FQGNSA. This CDR3 comprises 14 residues. The CDR3 nucleotides are TGTGCCAGCAGCCCTTGGACAGGCTACAATGAGCAGTTCTTC. It yields the protein CASSPWTGYNEQFF.

This clonotype occurred many times. This chain links TRBV12-3 or TRBV12-4 with TRBJ2-3; 7 nucleotides line up with TRBD2. Trimming cost V 6 bases and J 6 bases; bases outside gene matches: 15. This CDR3 region has 16 residues. Here the CDR3 DNA reads TGTGCCAGCAGGCCTTTGGCTAGCGGAGATGGGGATACGCAGTATTTT. Translated, it gives CASRPLASGDGDTQYF.

For this clonotype: At one boundary the junction diverges from the germline segment, which might be a read error. The chain employs TRBV5-4 and TRBJ1-1; no firm D call. The CDR3 length is 13 residues. Germline CDR1 and CDR2: SGHNT and YYREEE (reference sequence). The CDR3 nucleotides are TGTGCCAGAAGCTTTTCCAGGAACACTGAAGCTTTCTTT. This gives the protein CARSFSRNTEAFF.

This clonotype was observed at least ten times. V usage is TRBV6-1 and J usage is TRBJ1-5; D is unresolved. The V end was cut by 6 bases, the J end by 3 bases, with 12 bases between. Germline CDR1 and CDR2: MNHNS and SASEGT. The CDR3 totals 14 residues. This CDR3 is CASRKGSVNQPQHF. CDR3 bases: TGTGCCAGCAGAAAAGGATCGGTCAATCAGCCCCAGCATTTT.

This clonotype was found many times. V and J are TRBV11-2 and TRBJ1-1; D may be TRBD1 (6 bases). The CDR3 extends over 15 amino acids. V was clipped by 6 bases and J by 0 bases, with 14 bases between them. Germline CDR1 is SGHAT and CDR2 is FQNNGV. CDR3 protein: CASRGQGHMNTEAFF. The CDR3 nucleotides read TGTGCCAGCAGAGGGCAGGGACATATGAACACTGAAGCTTTCTTT.

This clonotype was observed a few times. The chain is built from TRBV29-1 and TRBJ2-6; weak D call: TRBD1 (5 bases). V dropped 1 base and J dropped 1 base, with 8 bases sitting between them. In germline, CDR1 is SQVTM, CDR2 ANQGSEA. The CDR3 has 15 residues. CDR3 region: CSVEGTISGANVLTF. The CDR3 DNA reads as TGCAGCGTTGAAGGGACAATATCTGGGGCCAACGTCCTGACTTTC.

Written as DNA, the CDR3 is TGTGCCAGCAGCCAAGCGGGGACAGGGGGGGACACTGAAGCTTTCTTT. As protein: CASSQAGTGGDTEAFF. This chain connects TRBV3-1 to TRBJ1-1, with 11 bases that match TRBD1. This CDR3 region has 16 residues. Unmatched junction bases numbered 4, after V lost 1 base and J lost 3 bases. Looked up from germline, CDR1 is LGHDT and CDR2 is YNNKEL (reference sequence). Combining the CDR3 with reference TRBV3-1 and TRBJ1-1 gives the whole variable domain DTAVSQTPKYLVTQMGNDKSIKCEQNLGHDTMYWYKQDSKKFLKIMFSYNNKELIINETVPNRFSPKSPDKAHLNLHINSLELGDSAVYFCASSQAGTGGDTEAFFGQGTRLTVV.

The chain employs TRBV20-1 and TRBJ2-5, with 7 bases fitting TRBD2. From germline, CDR1 is DFQATT and CDR2 SNEGSKA (reference sequence). This CDR3 contains 16 residues. J lost 5 bases, V lost 5 bases, and 17 bases had no gene match. The CDR3 DNA reads as TGCAGTGCTGAAGGGACCCCGAATAGCGGGTCGGAGACCCAGTACTTC. Translation: CSAEGTPNSGSETQYF.

This clonotype has ten or more counts. The CDR3 sequence: CAIRPRGTSGGITQYF. The CDR3 nucleotides are TGTGCCATCAGGCCCCGGGGGACTAGCGGGGGGATAACGCAGTATTTT. This chain joins TRBV10-3 and TRBJ2-3; 15 positions match TRBD2. Trimming took 6 bases from V and 9 from J; bases not matched to a gene: 10. The CDR3 is 16 amino acids. The germline V gene encodes CDR1 ENHRY and CDR2 SYGVKD.